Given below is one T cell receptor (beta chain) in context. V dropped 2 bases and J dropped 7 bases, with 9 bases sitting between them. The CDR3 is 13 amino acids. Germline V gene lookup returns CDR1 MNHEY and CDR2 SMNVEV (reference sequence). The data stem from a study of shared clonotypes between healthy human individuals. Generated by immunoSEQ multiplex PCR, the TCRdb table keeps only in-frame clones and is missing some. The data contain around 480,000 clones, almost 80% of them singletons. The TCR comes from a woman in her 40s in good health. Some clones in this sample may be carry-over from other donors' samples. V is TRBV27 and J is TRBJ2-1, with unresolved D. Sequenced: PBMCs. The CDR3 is CASSLDRRNEQFF. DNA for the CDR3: TGTGCCAGCAGTTTAGACCGACGGAATGAGCAGTTCTTC.